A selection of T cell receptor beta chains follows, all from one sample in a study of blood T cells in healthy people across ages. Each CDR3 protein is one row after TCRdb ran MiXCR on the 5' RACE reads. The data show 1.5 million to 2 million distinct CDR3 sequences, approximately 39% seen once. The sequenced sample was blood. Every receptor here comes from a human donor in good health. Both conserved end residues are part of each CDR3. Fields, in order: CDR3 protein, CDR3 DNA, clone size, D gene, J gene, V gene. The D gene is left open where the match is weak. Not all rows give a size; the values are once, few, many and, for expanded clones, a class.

CDR3 protein: CASRSWGTGTGELFF
CDR3 DNA: TGTGCCAGCAGGTCCTGGGGGACGGGCACCGGGGAGCTGTTTTTT
clone size: few
D gene: -
J gene: TRBJ2-2
V gene: TRBV6-5

CDR3 protein: CSASALAGGYSYNEQFF
CDR3 DNA: TGCAGTGCTAGTGCACTAGCGGGGGGATACTCCTACAATGAGCAGTTCTTC
clone size: -
D gene: TRBD2
J gene: TRBJ2-1
V gene: TRBV20-1

CDR3 protein: CASSTGSSGANVLTF
CDR3 DNA: TGCGCCAGTTCGACAGGGTCATCTGGGGCCAACGTCCTGACTTTC
clone size: many
D gene: TRBD1
J gene: TRBJ2-6
V gene: TRBV5-1

CDR3 protein: CATSRVLAGAYNEQFF
CDR3 DNA: TGTGCCACCAGCAGAGTGCTAGCGGGGGCCTACAATGAGCAGTTCTTC
clone size: -
D gene: TRBD2
J gene: TRBJ2-1
V gene: TRBV15

CDR3 protein: CATSAGGQGNYGYTF
CDR3 DNA: TGTGCCACCAGTGCCGGAGGACAGGGGAATTATGGCTACACCTTC
clone size: -
D gene: TRBD1
J gene: TRBJ1-2
V gene: TRBV24-1

CDR3 protein: CAVRQGQRSSYEQYF
CDR3 DNA: TGTGCCGTCCGACAGGGCCAGAGGAGCTCCTACGAGCAGTACTTC
clone size: -
D gene: TRBD1
J gene: TRBJ2-7
V gene: TRBV28

CDR3 protein: CASSPQGADNEQFF
CDR3 DNA: TGTGCCAGCAGCCCCCAGGGGGCCGACAATGAGCAGTTCTTC
clone size: many
D gene: TRBD1
J gene: TRBJ2-1
V gene: TRBV7-2

CDR3 protein: CASSEGCMADEQYF
CDR3 DNA: TGCGCCAGCAGTGAAGGCTGCATGGCGGACGAGCAGTACTTC
clone size: -
D gene: -
J gene: TRBJ2-7
V gene: TRBV10-1

CDR3 protein: CSVDGVLGTEAFF
CDR3 DNA: TGCAGCGTTGATGGGGTCCTAGGCACTGAAGCTTTCTTT
clone size: -
D gene: -
J gene: TRBJ1-1
V gene: TRBV29-1

CDR3 protein: CASTTFDNSYNEQYF
CDR3 DNA: TGTGCCAGCACCACCTTTGACAACTCCTACAATGAGCAGTACTTC
clone size: -
D gene: -
J gene: TRBJ2-4
V gene: TRBV5-6

CDR3 protein: CASSSDVREATDTQYF
CDR3 DNA: TGCGCCAGCAGCTCAGATGTCCGAGAGGCCACAGATACGCAGTATTTT
clone size: -
D gene: -
J gene: TRBJ2-3
V gene: TRBV5-1

CDR3 protein: CAISEGQGTYEQYF
CDR3 DNA: TGTGCCATCAGTGAAGGACAGGGCACCTACGAGCAGTACTTC
clone size: many
D gene: TRBD1
J gene: TRBJ2-7
V gene: TRBV10-3

CDR3 protein: CASSLVGVQLFF
CDR3 DNA: TGTGCCAGCAGCTTAGTTGGGGTTCAACTGTTTTTT
clone size: few
D gene: -
J gene: TRBJ1-4
V gene: TRBV7-9

CDR3 protein: CASRGLESYNEQFF
CDR3 DNA: TGTGCCAGCAGGGGACTCGAATCCTACAATGAGCAGTTCTTC
clone size: once
D gene: -
J gene: TRBJ2-1
V gene: TRBV14